The clone carrying this TCR beta chain was detected a few times. Its matching antigen is unknown. Trimming stripped 5 bases from V and 0 bases from J, with 13 bases between. The germline V gene encodes CDR1 MNHEY and CDR2 SMNVEV (reference sequence). This CDR3 has 15 amino acids. This record belongs to a study of PD-1 blockade in mismatch repair-deficient tumors. Generated by immunoSEQ multiplex PCR, the TCRdb table keeps only in-frame clones and is missing some. Of 50,000 to 75,000 clones in the sample, around 88% were seen once. Whole-study findings and limits: Tumor-resident clones, often absent from pretreatment blood, expanded after pembrolizumab and then contracted.

All patients were mismatch repair deficient, assessed by either PCR or immunohistochemistry. Three pembrolizumab responders had their TCRs sequenced. The sequence derives from an adult with mismatch repair-deficient cancer. This chain joins TRBV27 and TRBJ1-1, with D perhaps TRBD1 (6 bases). The specimen comprised peripheral blood, sampled 52 weeks after starting pembrolizumab. The CDR3 DNA reads TGTGCCAGCAGTCCCCGGACAGTGCTGAACACTGAAGCTTTCTTT. This encodes CASSPRTVLNTEAFF.